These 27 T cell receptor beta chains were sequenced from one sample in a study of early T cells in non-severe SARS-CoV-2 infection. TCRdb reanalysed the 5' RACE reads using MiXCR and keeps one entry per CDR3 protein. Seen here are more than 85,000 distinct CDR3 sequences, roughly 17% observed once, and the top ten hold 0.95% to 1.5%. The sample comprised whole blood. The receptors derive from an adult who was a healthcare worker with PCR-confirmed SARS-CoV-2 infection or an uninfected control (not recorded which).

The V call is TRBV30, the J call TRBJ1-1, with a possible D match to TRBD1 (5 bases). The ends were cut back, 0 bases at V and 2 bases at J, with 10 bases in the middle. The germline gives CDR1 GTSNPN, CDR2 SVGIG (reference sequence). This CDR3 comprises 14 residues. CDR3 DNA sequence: TGTGCCTGGAGTGTAGGGGCTTCAAACACTGAAGCTTTCTTT. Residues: CAWSVGASNTEAFF.

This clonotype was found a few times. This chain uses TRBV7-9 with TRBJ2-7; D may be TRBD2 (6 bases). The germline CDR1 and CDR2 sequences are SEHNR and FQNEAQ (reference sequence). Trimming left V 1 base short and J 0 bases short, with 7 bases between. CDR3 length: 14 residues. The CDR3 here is CASSLVADSYEQYF. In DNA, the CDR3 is TGTGCCAGCAGCTTAGTAGCGGACTCCTACGAGCAGTACTTC.

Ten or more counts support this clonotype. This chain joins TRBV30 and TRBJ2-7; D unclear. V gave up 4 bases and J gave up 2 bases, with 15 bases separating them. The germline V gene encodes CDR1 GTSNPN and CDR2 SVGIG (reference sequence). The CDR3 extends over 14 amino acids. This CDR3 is CAWTYAPKPYEQYF. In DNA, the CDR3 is TGTGCCTGGACCTACGCGCCAAAGCCCTACGAGCAGTACTTC.

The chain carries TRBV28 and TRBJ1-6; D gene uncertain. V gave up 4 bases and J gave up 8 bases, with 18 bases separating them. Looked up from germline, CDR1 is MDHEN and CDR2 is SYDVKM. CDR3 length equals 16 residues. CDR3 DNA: TGTGCCAGCAGTTCATTGAGGTTGGGAAACGATTCACCCCTCCACTTT. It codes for CASSSLRLGNDSPLHF. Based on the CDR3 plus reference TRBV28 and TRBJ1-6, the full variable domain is DVKVTQSSRYLVKRTGEKVFLECVQDMDHENMFWYRQDPGLGLRLIYFSYDVKMKEKGDIPEGYSVSREKKERFSLILESASTNQTSMYLCASSSLRLGNDSPLHFGNGTRLTVT.

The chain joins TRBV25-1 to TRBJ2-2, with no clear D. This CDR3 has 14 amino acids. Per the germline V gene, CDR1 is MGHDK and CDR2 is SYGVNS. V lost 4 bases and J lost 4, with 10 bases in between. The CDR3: CASSVDSSTGELFF. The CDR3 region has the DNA TGTGCCAGCAGTGTCGACTCCAGCACCGGGGAGCTGTTTTTT.

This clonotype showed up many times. CDR3 coding DNA: TGTGCCAGCAGTCGAAAGACAGGGATCTCTTCACCCCTCCACTTT. It translates to CASSRKTGISSPLHF. The chain recombines TRBV28 with TRBJ1-6, with 7 bases aligning to TRBD1. Per the germline V gene, CDR1 is MDHEN and CDR2 is SYDVKM. This CDR3 is built from 15 residues. Unmatched junction bases numbered 10, after V lost 5 bases and J lost 9 bases.

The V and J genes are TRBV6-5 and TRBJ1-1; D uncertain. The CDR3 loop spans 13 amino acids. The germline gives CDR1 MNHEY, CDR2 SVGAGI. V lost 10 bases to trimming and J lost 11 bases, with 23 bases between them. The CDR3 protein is CATFLGLGDDAFF. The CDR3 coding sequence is TGTGCCACCTTCCTGGGCCTTGGGGATGATGCTTTCTTT.

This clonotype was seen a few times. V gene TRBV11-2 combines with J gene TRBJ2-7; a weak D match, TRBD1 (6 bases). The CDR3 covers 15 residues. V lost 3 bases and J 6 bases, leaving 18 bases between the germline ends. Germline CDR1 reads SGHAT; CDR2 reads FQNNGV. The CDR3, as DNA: TGTGCCAGCAGCTTTGGCATGTCAGGGGCGTCCGAGCAGTACTTC. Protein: CASSFGMSGASEQYF.

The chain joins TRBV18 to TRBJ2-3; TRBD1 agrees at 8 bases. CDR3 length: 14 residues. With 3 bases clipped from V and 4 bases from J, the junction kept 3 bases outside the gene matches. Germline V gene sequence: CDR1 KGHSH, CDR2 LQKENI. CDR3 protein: CASSPSRGPDTQYF. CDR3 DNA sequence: TGTGCCAGCTCACCCAGCAGGGGGCCAGATACGCAGTATTTT.

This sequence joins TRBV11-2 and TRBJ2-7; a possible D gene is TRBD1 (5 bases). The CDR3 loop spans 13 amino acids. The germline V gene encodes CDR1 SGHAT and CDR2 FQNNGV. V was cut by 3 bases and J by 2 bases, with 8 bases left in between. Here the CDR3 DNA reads TGTGCCAGCAGCTTCACAGGCCCCTACGAGCAGTACTTC. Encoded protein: CASSFTGPYEQYF.

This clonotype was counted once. The CDR3, as DNA: TGTGCCAGCAGCTTATTCGCTGAAGCTTTCTTT. This translates into CASSLFAEAFF. The chain joins TRBV7-2 to TRBJ1-1; D is unresolved. The CDR3 extends over 11 amino acids. Germline assignment: CDR1 SGHTA and CDR2 FQGNSA. V lost 2 bases and J 6 bases, leaving 4 bases between the germline ends.

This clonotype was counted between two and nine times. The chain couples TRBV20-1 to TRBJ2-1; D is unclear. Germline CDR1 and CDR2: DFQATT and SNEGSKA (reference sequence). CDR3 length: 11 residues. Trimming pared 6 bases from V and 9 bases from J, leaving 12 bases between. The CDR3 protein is CSAARVAEQFF. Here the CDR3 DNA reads TGCAGTGCCGCGCGCGTGGCTGAGCAGTTCTTC.

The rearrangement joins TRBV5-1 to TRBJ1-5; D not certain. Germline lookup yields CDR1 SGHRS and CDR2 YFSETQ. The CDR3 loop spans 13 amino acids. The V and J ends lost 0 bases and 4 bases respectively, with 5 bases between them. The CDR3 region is CASSLDPNQPQHF. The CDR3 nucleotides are TGCGCCAGCAGCTTGGATCCAAATCAGCCCCAGCATTTT. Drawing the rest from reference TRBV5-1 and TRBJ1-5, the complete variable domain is KAGVTQTPRYLIKTRGQQVTLSCSPISGHRSVSWYQQTPGQGLQFLFEYFSETQRNKGNFPGRFSGRQFSNSRSEMNVSTLELGDSALYLCASSLDPNQPQHFGDGTRLSIL.

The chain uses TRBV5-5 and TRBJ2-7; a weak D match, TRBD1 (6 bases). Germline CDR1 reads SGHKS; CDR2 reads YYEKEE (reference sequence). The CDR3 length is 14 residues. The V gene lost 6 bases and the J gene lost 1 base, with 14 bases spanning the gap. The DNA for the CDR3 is TGTGCCAGCACTCCGTGGCAGGGGTCCTACGAGCAGTACTTC. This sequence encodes CASTPWQGSYEQYF.

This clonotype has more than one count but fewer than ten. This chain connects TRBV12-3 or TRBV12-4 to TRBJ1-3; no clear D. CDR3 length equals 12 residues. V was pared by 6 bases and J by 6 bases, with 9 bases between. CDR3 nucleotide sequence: TGTGCCAGCAGCTCTAACGAAAACACCATATATTTT. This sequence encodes CASSSNENTIYF.

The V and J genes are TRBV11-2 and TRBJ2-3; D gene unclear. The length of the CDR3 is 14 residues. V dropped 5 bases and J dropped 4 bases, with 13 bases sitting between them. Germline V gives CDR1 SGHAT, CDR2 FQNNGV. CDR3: CASSPCRDPDTQYF. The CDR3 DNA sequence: TGTGCCAGCAGCCCTTGTAGGGATCCAGATACGCAGTATTTT.

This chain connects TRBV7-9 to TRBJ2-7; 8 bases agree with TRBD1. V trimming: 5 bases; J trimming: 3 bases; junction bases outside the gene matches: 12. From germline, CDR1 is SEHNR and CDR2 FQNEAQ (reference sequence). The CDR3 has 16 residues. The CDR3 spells CASSPILQDRDYEQYF. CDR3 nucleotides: TGTGCCAGCAGCCCCATACTACAGGACAGGGACTACGAGCAGTACTTC. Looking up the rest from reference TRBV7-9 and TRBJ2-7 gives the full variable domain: DTGVSQNPRHKITKRGQNVTFRCDPISEHNRLYWYRQTLGQGPEFLTYFQNEAQLEKSRLLSDRFSAERPKGSFSTLEIQRTEQGDSAMYLCASSPILQDRDYEQYFGPGTRLTVT.

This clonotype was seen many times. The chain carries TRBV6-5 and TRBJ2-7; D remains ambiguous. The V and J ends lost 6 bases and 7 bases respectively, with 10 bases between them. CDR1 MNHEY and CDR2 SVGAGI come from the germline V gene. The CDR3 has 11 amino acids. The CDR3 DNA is TGTGCCAGCAGGTCAATGAGGGAGCAGTACTTC. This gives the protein CASRSMREQYF.

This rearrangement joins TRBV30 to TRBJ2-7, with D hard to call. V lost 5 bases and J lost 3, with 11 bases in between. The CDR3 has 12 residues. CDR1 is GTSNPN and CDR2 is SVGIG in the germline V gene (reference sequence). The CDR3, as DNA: TGTGCCTGGGGGCGGAATTACTACGAGCAGTACTTC. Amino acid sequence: CAWGRNYYEQYF.

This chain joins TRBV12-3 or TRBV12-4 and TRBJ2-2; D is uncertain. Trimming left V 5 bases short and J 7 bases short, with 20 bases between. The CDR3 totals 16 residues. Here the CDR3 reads CASSLRLIWQVGELFF. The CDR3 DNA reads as TGTGCCAGCAGTCTCCGCCTGATTTGGCAGGTCGGGGAGCTGTTTTTT.

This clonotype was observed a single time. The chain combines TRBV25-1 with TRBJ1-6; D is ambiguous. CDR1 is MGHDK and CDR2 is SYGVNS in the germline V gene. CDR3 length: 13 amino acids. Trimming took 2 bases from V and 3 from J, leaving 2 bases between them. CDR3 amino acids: CASSERYNSPLHF. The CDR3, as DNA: TGTGCCAGCAGTGAACGCTATAATTCACCCCTCCACTTT.

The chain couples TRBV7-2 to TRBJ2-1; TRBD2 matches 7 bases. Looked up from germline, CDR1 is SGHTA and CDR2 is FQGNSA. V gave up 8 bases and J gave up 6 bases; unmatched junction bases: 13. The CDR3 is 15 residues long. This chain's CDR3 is CASATRAGRANEQFF. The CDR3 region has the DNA TGTGCCAGCGCTACACGCGCGGGGAGGGCCAATGAGCAGTTCTTC. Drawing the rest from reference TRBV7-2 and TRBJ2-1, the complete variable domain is GAGVSQSPSNKVTEKGKDVELRCDPISGHTALYWYRQSLGQGLEFLIYFQGNSAPDKSGLPSDRFSAERTGGSVSTLTIQRTQQEDSAVYLCASATRAGRANEQFFGPGTRLTVL.

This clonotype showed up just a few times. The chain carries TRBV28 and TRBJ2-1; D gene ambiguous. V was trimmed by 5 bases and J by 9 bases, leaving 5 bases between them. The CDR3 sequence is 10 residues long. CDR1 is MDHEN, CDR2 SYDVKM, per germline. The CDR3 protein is CASSRGEQFF. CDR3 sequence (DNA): TGTGCCAGCAGTCGTGGTGAGCAGTTCTTC.

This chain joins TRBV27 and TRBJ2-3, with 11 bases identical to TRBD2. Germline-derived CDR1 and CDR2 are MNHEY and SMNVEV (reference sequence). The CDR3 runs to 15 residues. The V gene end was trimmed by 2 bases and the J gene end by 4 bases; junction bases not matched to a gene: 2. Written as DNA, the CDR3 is TGTGCCAGCAGTTTAACTAGCGGGAGACCAGATACGCAGTATTTT. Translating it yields CASSLTSGRPDTQYF.

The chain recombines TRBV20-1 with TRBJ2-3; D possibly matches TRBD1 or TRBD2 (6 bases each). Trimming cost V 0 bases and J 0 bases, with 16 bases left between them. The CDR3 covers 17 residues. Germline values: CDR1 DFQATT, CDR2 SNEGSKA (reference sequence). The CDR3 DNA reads TGCAGTGCTAGAGACCCTTGGGGGGCCGAAAGCACAGATACGCAGTATTTT. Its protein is CSARDPWGAESTDTQYF.

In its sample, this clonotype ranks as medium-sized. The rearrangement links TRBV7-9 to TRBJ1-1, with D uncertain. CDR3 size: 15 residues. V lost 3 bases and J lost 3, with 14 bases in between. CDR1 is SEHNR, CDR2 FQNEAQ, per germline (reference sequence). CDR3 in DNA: TGTGCCAGCAGCTTTGAGAGCCTCCTGGACACTGAAGCTTTCTTT. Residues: CASSFESLLDTEAFF. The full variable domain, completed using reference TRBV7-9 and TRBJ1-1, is DTGVSQNPRHKITKRGQNVTFRCDPISEHNRLYWYRQTLGQGPEFLTYFQNEAQLEKSRLLSDRFSAERPKGSFSTLEIQRTEQGDSAMYLCASSFESLLDTEAFFGQGTRLTVV.

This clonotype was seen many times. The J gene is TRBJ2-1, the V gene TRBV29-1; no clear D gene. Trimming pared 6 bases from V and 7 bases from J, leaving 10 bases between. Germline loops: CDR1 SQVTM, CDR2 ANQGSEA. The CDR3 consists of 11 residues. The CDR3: CSVTQGNEQFF. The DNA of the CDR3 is TGCAGCGTCACACAAGGAAATGAGCAGTTCTTC.